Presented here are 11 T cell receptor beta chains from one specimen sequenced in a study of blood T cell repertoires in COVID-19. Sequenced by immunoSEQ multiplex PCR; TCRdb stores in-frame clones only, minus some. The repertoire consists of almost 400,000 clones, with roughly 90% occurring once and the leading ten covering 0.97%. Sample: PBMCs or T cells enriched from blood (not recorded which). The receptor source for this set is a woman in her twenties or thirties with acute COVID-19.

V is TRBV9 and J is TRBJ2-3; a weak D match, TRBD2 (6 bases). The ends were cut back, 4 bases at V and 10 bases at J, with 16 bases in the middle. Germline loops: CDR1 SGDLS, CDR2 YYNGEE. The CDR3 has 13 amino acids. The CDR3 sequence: CASSPPLGEAQYF. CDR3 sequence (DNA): TGTGCCAGCAGCCCACCCCTGGGGGAGGCGCAGTATTTT.

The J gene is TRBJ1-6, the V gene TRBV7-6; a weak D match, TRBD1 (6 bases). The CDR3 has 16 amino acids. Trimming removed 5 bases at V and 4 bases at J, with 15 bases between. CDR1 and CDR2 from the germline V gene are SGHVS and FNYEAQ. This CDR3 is CASSPRGGAYNSPLHF. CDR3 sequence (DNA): TGTGCCAGCAGCCCTAGGGGGGGCGCATATAATTCACCCCTCCACTTT. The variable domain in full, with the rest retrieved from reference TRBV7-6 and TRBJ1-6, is GAGVSQSPRYKVTKRGQDVALRCDPISGHVSLYWYRQALGQGPEFLTYFNYEAQQDKSGLPNDRFSAERPEGSISTLTIQRTEQRDSAMYRCASSPRGGAYNSPLHFGNGTRLTVT.

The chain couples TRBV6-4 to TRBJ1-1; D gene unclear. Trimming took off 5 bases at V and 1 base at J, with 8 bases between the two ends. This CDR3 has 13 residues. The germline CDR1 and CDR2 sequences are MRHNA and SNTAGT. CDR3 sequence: CASSRQENTEAFF. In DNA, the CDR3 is TGTGCCAGCAGTAGACAAGAGAACACTGAAGCTTTCTTT.

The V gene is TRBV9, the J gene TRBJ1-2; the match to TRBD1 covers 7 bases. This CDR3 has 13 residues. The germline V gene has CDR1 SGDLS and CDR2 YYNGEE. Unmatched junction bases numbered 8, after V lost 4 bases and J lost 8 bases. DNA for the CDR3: TGTGCCAGCAGCAATGGACAGGTACCCGGCTACACCTTC. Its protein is CASSNGQVPGYTF.

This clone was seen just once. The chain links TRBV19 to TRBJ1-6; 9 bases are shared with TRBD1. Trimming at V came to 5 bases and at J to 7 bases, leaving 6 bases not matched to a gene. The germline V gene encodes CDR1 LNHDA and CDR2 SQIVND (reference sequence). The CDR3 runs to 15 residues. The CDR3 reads CASSALTGGNSPLHF. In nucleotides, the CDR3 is TGTGCCAGTAGTGCGCTGACAGGGGGGAATTCACCCCTCCACTTT.

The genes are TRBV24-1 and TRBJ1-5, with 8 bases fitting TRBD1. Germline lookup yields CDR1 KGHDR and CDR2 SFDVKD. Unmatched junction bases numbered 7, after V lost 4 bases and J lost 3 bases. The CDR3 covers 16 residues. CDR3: CATSDRTGLNNQPQHF. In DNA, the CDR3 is TGTGCCACCAGTGACCGGACAGGGCTGAACAATCAGCCCCAGCATTTT.

For the CDR3, the DNA is TGTGCCAGCAGCTTAGCCAGCCCGCGGGATACGCAGTATTTT. It translates to CASSLASPRDTQYF. The V and J genes are TRBV7-9 and TRBJ2-3; D is undetermined. CDR3 length equals 14 residues. With 0 bases removed from V and 6 bases from J, the gap between germline ends came to 10 bases. Germline CDR1 SEHNR, CDR2 FQNEAQ (reference sequence).

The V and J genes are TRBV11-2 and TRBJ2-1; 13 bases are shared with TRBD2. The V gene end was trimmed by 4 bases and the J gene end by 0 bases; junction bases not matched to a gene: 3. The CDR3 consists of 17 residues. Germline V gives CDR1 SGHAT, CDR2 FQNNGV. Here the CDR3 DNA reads TGTGCCAGCAGCTCGGGACTAGCGGGAAACTCCTACAATGAGCAGTTCTTC. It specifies CASSSGLAGNSYNEQFF.

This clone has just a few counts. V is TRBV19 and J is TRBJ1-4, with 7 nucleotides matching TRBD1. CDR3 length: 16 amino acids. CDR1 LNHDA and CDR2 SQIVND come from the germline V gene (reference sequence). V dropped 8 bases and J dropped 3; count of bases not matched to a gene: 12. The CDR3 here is CASLRTGYAANEKLFF. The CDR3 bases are TGTGCCAGTCTCCGGACAGGTTATGCCGCTAATGAAAAACTGTTTTTT.

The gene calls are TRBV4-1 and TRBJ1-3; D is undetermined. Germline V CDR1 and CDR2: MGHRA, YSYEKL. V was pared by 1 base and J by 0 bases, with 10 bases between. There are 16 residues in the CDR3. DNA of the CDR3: TGCGCCAGCAGCCAAGGGGTAGCCAACTCTGGAAACACCATATATTTT. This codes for CASSQGVANSGNTIYF.

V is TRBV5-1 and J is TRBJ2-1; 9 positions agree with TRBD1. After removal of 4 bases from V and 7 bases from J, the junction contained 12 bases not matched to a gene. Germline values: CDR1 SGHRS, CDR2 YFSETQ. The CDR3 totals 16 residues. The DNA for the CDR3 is TGCGCCAGCAGCATCTCACCGGGACAGGGTTTTAATGAGCAGTTCTTC. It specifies CASSISPGQGFNEQFF.